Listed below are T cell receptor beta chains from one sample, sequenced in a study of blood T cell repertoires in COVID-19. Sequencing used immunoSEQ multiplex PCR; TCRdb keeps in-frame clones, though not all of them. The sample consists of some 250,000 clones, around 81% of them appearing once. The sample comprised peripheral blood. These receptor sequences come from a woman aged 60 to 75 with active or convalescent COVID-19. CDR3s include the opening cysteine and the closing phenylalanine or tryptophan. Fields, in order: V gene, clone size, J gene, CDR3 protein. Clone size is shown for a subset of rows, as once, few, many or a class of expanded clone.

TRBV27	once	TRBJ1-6	CASSWTGLSSPLHF
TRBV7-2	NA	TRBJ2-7	CASSSSRGPSYEQYF
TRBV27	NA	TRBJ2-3	CASKGSGGPRGTQYF
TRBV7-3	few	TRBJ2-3	CASSPLGWTSGGARDTQYF
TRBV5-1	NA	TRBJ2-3	CASSLGASGNQDTQYF
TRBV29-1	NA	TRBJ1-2	CSVEGLSNYGYTF
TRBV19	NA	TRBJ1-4	CASSITTGRQGEKLFF
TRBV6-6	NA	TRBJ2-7	CASRGQGGTYEQYF
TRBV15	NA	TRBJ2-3	CATSRDGGGGTDTQYF
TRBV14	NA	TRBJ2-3	CASSLRLAGGTDTQYF
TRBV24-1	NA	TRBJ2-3	CATSDAGLAGGAPTDTQYF
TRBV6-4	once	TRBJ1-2	CASSDSTGAGYTF
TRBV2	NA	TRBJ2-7	CASRKDREYGVSEQYF
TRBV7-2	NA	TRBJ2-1	CASSSNGGQGANEQFF
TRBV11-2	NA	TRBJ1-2	CASSLALHRGRYGYTF
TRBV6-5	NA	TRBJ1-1	CASSITGGVTEAFF
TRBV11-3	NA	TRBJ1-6	CASSLDGRVGSPLHF
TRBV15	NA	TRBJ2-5	CATSRDAGNKETQYF
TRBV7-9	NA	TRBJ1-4	CASSPPGVATNEKLFF
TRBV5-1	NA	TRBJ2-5	CASSKQGRETQYF
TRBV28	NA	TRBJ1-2	CASSLWPRDYGYTF
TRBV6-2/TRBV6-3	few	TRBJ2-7	CASSFLTGGGHEQYF
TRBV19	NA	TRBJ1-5	CASSIRQGGQPQHF
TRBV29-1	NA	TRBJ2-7	CSVEFNSPYEQYF
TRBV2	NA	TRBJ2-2	CASTTANTGELFF
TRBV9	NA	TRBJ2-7	CASSVEGQGYEQYF
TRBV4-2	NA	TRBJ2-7	CASSQGLIAASGGYEQYF
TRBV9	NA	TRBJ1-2	CASSVHELAAPNYGYTF
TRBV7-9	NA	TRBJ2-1	CASSFNARGDEQFF
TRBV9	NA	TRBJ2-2	CASSLLATNTGELFF
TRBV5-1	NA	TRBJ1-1	CASSLEVQGPEAFF
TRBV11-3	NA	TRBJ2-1	CASSLGRANNEQFF
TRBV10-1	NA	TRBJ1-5	CASTHPGAGQPQHF
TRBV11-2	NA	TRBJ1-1	CASSSPTGYTEAFF
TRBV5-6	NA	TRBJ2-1	CASSFEGTVPYNEQFF
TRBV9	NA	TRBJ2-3	CASSASTSGSTDTQYF